This is a list of T cell receptor beta chains from one sample in a study of blood T cell repertoires in COVID-19. Produced via immunoSEQ multiplex PCR; TCRdb's table is partial and in-frame only. The table records about 140,000 clones, roughly 77% of them present only once. Sequencing was carried out using peripheral blood. These receptors were collected from a man aged 60 to 69 with acute or convalescent COVID-19. Both conserved end residues are trimmed from each CDR3. Each record gives: V gene, clone size, J gene, CDR3 protein. Part of the rows lack a size; the others show once, few, many or a class for expanded clones.

>TRBV9|.|TRBJ2-7
ASSVGVSGFYEQY
>TRBV29-1|few|TRBJ2-3
SPPVTSSYRFPDTQY
>TRBV7-3|.|TRBJ2-3
ASSFQAGETDTQY
>TRBV28|.|TRBJ1-1
ATCGRTTGLNTEAF
>TRBV27|.|TRBJ1-6
ASSLGTGGSYNSPLH
>TRBV18|.|TRBJ1-2
ASSPWTGNYGYT
>TRBV11-2|.|TRBJ2-1
ASSPWTSGSGNEQF
>TRBV19|.|TRBJ2-3
ASSRATDTQY
>TRBV24-1|once|TRBJ2-3
ATSDFTTGDTDTQY
>TRBV19|.|TRBJ2-4
ASMGAGGKNIQY
>TRBV11-2|once|TRBJ2-7
ASSLTGVGYEQY
>TRBV24-1|.|TRBJ2-1
ATSEGPGLGRKPYNEQF
>TRBV27|.|TRBJ2-1
ASSSSAGERGNEQF
>TRBV28|.|TRBJ2-5
ASRGQGTSETQY
>TRBV3-1/TRBV3-2|.|TRBJ2-2
ASSAPGQGAAGELF
>TRBV5-1|.|TRBJ2-3
ASRGTGVKVTDTQY
>TRBV27|.|TRBJ2-7
ASSSSWTGIPYEQY
>TRBV24-1|few|TRBJ2-7
ATRGQSGHEQY
>TRBV24-1|once|TRBJ2-3
ATSDLGATDTQY
>TRBV10-1|once|TRBJ2-2
ASSPGVGGELF
>TRBV21-1|.|TRBJ2-7
ARSVAGGIFNEQY
>TRBV29-1|.|TRBJ2-7
SVGRGQALEQY
>TRBV12-3/TRBV12-4|.|TRBJ2-5
ASSFTIGETQY
>TRBV6-5|.|TRBJ1-2
ASRPDRAGGYT
>TRBV6-5|.|TRBJ2-7
ASSSDSTYEQY
>TRBV1|.|TRBJ2-4
TSSQDLQGGSYIQY
>TRBV10-3|once|TRBJ2-7
AIRGLGGRYEQY
>TRBV27|.|TRBJ2-2
ASSPTSGSVGELF
>TRBV24-1|.|TRBJ2-5
ATKEGLDFGRTQY
>TRBV7-9|.|TRBJ2-7
ASSRRQAYEQY
>TRBV15|.|TRBJ1-4
ATSRETGQFNEKLF
>TRBV10-3|.|TRBJ1-2
AISASQGRGYGYT
>TRBV2|.|TRBJ2-1
ASSGEWNNEQF
>TRBV21-1|many|TRBJ2-1
ASSKIMRGSSYNEQF
>TRBV4-1|.|TRBJ2-3
ASSQGLAGGFDTQY
>TRBV13|few|TRBJ1-1
ASSLGQGAEAF
>TRBV7-8|.|TRBJ2-1
ASSLDRGTYNEQF
>TRBV5-5|few|TRBJ2-7
ASSLDRGEQY
>TRBV7-7|once|TRBJ2-5
ASSLDYQETQY
>TRBV10-2|once|TRBJ1-5
ASSDGGYHQPQH
>TRBV27|.|TRBJ2-2
ASSFPSGELF
>TRBV16|.|TRBJ2-3
ASSSGLAATDTQY